The TCR beta chain under discussion was sequenced for a study of T-cell reconstitution after alpha-beta-depleted transplantation in children (TCRdb year 2016). Context from the whole study: T-cell immune reconstitution after TCRalphabeta/CD19-depleted allogeneic hematopoietic cell transplantation in children was quantitatively tracked in the study by means of TCR repertoire profiling.

This clonotype was seen repeatedly, ten times or more. The antigen this receptor binds is unknown. No much larger clone is present one base from it, and per-base qualities are unavailable. Taken from cysteine to phenylalanine, the CDR3 has 14 residues. Just CDR3 DNA is preserved here, 42 bases in frame from base 1. Germline trimming: 8 bases from V, 0 bases from J; junction bases outside gene matches: 7. CDR1 is given as MNHNS and CDR2 as SASEGT, both from the germline V gene. Library construction relied on PCR. Sequencer: Illumina HiSeq 2500. Molecular barcoding was employed in the preparation of TCR libraries, with unique molecular identifiers being used to normalize TCRbeta repertoire quantification. TCRdb handled the public reads itself, with Q25 trimming in fastp and clone calling in MiXCR, and kept productive beta chains. For every CDR3 protein sequence, its rows merge into one entry that carries the most common genes and DNA. Present in this sample are fewer than 95,000 distinct CDR3 sequences, 12% of which were seen just once. The ten biggest clones cover approximately 13% of the sample.

This specimen was PBMCs from the stem cell graft donor, taken from the stem cell graft. The chain is made from TRBV6-1 and TRBJ2-7; 7 junctional bases match TRBD2. This clonotype originated in a human donor who donated a stem cell graft to a child with inherited bone marrow failure. The DNA sequence reads TGTGCCAGCTCCCTGCGGGGGATCTCCTACGAGCAGTACTTC. Protein translation: CASSLRGISYEQYF.